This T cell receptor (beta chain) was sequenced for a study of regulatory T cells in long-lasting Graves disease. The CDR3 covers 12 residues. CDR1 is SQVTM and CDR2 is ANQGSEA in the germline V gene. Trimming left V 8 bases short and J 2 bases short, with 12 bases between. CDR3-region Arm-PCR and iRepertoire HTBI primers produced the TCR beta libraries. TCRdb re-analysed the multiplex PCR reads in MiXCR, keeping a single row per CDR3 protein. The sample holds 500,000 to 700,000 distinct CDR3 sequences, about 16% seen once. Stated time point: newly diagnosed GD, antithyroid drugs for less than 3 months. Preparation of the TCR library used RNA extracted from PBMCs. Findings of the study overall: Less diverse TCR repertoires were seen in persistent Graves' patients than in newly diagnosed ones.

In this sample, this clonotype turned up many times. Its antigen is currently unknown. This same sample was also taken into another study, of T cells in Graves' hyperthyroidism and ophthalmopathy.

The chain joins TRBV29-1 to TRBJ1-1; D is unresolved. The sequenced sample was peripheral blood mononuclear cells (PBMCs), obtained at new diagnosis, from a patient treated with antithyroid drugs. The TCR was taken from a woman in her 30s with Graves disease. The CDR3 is CSTLLSNTEAFF. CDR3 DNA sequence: TGCAGCACACTACTGTCCAACACTGAAGCTTTCTTT. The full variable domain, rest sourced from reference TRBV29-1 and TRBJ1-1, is SAVISQKPSRDICQRGTSLTIQCQVDSQVTMMFWYRQQPGQSLTLIATANQGSEATYESGFVIDKFPISRPNLTFSTLTVSNMSPEDSSIYLCSTLLSNTEAFFGQGTRLTVV.